The clone carrying this TCR beta chain occurred once. The V and J ends lost 6 bases and 10 bases, in that order; junction bases with no gene match: 21. The CDR3 runs 19 residues. Germline V lookup: CDR1 MNHEY, CDR2 SMNVEV (reference sequence). Repertoires were generated with immunoSEQ multiplex PCR, while TCRdb's copy carries only in-frame clones and drops some. In the table there are 45,000 to 55,000 clones, roughly 93% of which are singletons. Material: PBMCs. The TCR originated in a man aged 40-49 years with rheumatoid arthritis. This chain links TRBV27 with TRBJ1-6; TRBD1 aligns across 10 bases. CDR3 loop: CASRRNPGTGEERGSPLHF. The CDR3 DNA reads TGTGCCAGCAGGCGTAATCCCGGGACAGGGGAAGAACGAGGGTCACCCCTCCACTTT.